Here is one TCR beta chain with its context. The target antigen is unknown. The data belong to a study of T cells in Graves' hyperthyroidism and ophthalmopathy. The overall study: Peripheral blood was acquired at first diagnosis, ahead of any therapy whatsoever.

The junction had 16 bases not matched to a gene; V was cut back by 4 bases and J by 0 bases. Germline values: CDR1 MNHNS, CDR2 SASEGT. There are 20 residues in the CDR3. Study-wide findings and caveats: In the analysis, a 13 V-J model separated ophthalmopathy from stable hyperthyroidism. Most clonotypes expanded in thyroid above 0.001 were likewise present in blood.

The CDR3 regions of TCR beta were amplified from RNA transcripts. Using the HTBI primer set, a first-round RT-PCR was run on the TCR CDR3. TCRdb analysed the multiplex PCR reads with MiXCR anew, one entry per CDR3 protein. Seen here are around 700,000 distinct CDR3 sequences, under 20% observed once, and the top ten hold roughly 17%. Patients aged 18 to 65 with hyperthyroidism were newly diagnosed, with duration under 2 months. The sequenced material came from blood. This chain connects TRBV6-1 to TRBJ1-5, with TRBD1 matching over 9 bases. This TCR came from a woman in her forties or fifties with Graves' hyperthyroidism that later progressed to Graves' ophthalmopathy. The CDR3 here is CASSGLPGQGRAYSNQPQHF. DNA for the CDR3: TGTGCCAGCAGTGGACTCCCAGGACAGGGGCGAGCGTATAGCAATCAGCCCCAGCATTTT.